Listed below are T cell receptor beta chains from one sample, sequenced in a study of tumor-infiltrating lymphocytes in oesophageal squamous cell carcinoma. TCRdb used MiXCR to reprocess the PCR reads, holding one entry per CDR3 protein. The table records around 16,000 distinct CDR3 sequences, about 40% of them present only once. Sequencing used blood. Receptor source: a female donor with esophageal squamous cell carcinoma. Both conserved end residues are part of each CDR3. A D gene is named only where the DNA matches it firmly. Only part of the rows carry a size: once, few, many, or a class if the clone is expanded.

v_call,clone_size,j_call,d_call,cdr3_length,cdr3_nt,cdr3_aa
TRBV6-1,many,TRBJ1-3,-,14,TGTGCCACCTCGGGACCCACCTCTGGAAACACCATATATTTT,CATSGPTSGNTIYF
TRBV7-2,-,TRBJ2-1,-,15,TGTGCCAGCAGCTTTGGGGTAATTTCGGGATTTGAGCAGTTCTTC,CASSFGVISGFEQFF
TRBV7-6,-,TRBJ2-5,TRBD2,14,TGTGCCAGCAGCCCCAGCGGGGGGGGAGAGACCCAGTACTTC,CASSPSGGGETQYF
TRBV12-3/TRBV12-4,-,TRBJ2-2,-,13,TGTGCCAGCACAGGGGTGGAAGCCGGGGAGCTGTTTTTT,CASTGVEAGELFF
TRBV28,-,TRBJ2-1,-,13,TGTGCCGGCTGGCGTCTCTCCTACAATGAGCAGTTCTTC,CAGWRLSYNEQFF
TRBV2,many,TRBJ2-1,-,15,TGTGCCAGCAGTGCTGGCGCGAGCTCCTACAATGAGCAGTTCTTC,CASSAGASSYNEQFF
TRBV7-2,-,TRBJ2-5,-,12,TGTGCCAGCAGCTTAGTCTCTCTTGAGCAGTACTTC,CASSLVSLEQYF
TRBV6-2/TRBV6-3,-,TRBJ2-7,-,13,TGTGCCAGCAGCAAGGGGGTCTCCTACGAGCAGTACTTC,CASSKGVSYEQYF
TRBV7-2,-,TRBJ1-2,-,14,TGTGCCAGCAGCGCACCGGGACGGACCTATGGCTACACCTTC,CASSAPGRTYGYTF
TRBV6-1,-,TRBJ2-1,-,14,TGTGCCAGCATGTGGTCCCTCTCCTACAATGAGCAGTTCTTC,CASMWSLSYNEQFF
TRBV19,many,TRBJ2-7,-,15,TGTGCCAGTAGTCGGTACGCGACAGGTTCCTACGAGCAGTACTTC,CASSRYATGSYEQYF
TRBV5-3,-,TRBJ2-7,-,12,TGTGCCAGCAGCGGAAGGGTCCGAGAGCAGTACTTC,CASSGRVREQYF
TRBV7-3,-,TRBJ2-3,-,13,TGTGCCAGCAGCCTTTTCTCGGGTGATACGCAGTATTTT,CASSLFSGDTQYF
TRBV28,medium-sized,TRBJ2-1,-,12,TGTGCCAGCAGTTTATTCGGGAATGAGCAGTTCTTC,CASSLFGNEQFF
TRBV7-2,-,TRBJ2-1,TRBD2,15,TGTGCCAGCAGCTCCTCTCGCGGGAGTTTCGATGAGCAGTTCTTC,CASSSSRGSFDEQFF
TRBV10-1,-,TRBJ2-6,-,15,TGCGCCAGCAGTTCGGACGGCACGGGCGGCTACACCTTCCGGTTC,CASSSDGTGGYTFRF